This T cell receptor (beta chain) derives from a study of cytomegalovirus exposure and HLA in healthy donors (dated by TCRdb to about 2017). Looking at the study overall: According to an earlier analysis of 587 of the donors, some 170 million T cells yielded 120 million or so unique TCR beta sequences and approximately 300 Gb of sequence data. The T cell repertoires of 666 subjects were profiled by immunosequencing and related to cytomegalovirus serostatus. Across under 500 genotyped donors of the cohort, an average of approximately 240,000 unique TCR beta nucleotide sequences per donor were sequenced, and around 19% of those sequences were non-productive. To study patterns of TCR occurrence, a later analysis re-analyzed previously published TCR beta repertoires from around 670 donors and added high-resolution HLA genotyping. An earlier analysis of fewer than 700 of the donors applied high-throughput TCR beta sequencing to assess whether each TCR beta V gene segment acted as functional or pseudogenic. Donor age, sex, ethnicity and CMV serostatus were compiled together with the repertoire data. The study combined high-throughput TCR immunosequencing, statistical association of individual TCRs with disease status, and machine learning to predict cytomegalovirus infection status. The number of donors typed differed by locus, with about 629-640 for A, B, C, DRB1 and DQB1, around 520 for DQA1, 600 to 610 for DPA1, and around 450 for DPB1. Roughly five DR-DQ haplotypes were treated as single units for association and clustering because of strong linkage in the cohort. Among the roughly 380 genotyped donors, around 81% belonged to the genetic ancestry cluster associated with self-reported Caucasian donors. The later analysis used no new phenotypic data to find candidate immune exposures, relying instead on TCR beta sequences and their occurrence across donors. A separate validation cohort of roughly 120 different subjects was used in addition to the roughly 640-subject first cohort. All discovery cohort repertoires had been generated using a single sequencing platform. The study aimed to test whether cataloging public T cell receptors could reveal signatures of past pathogen exposure. A later genetic analysis took genome-wide SNP genotypes for about 60% of the roughly 670 donors and used that subset as a discovery cohort. An early release covering roughly 580 HLA-typed donors comprised 250 to 350 gigabases of sequencing data and approximately 85 million unique TCR sequences. Class I and class II HLA loci were covered by the typing at four-digit resolution. Overall study outcomes, separate from this receptor: A cluster of highly shared sequence variants was judged likely to be a technical artifact of the sequencing pipeline. The classifier was reported to diagnose cytomegalovirus status with high specificity and sensitivity in both the original and validation cohorts. Presence/absence analyses assumed roughly uniform sequencing depth across donors, an assumption that may not hold. The cohort was sequenced for TCR beta chains only, and without alpha or paired-chain data the features that could be detected were limited. Because HLA typing was missing for some donors at each locus, association tests included only the typed subset. In vitro tests confirmed that three of the cytomegalovirus-associated TCR beta chains recognize cytomegalovirus antigens. Compared with the approximately 600-donor mean, donors in an Asian-associated ancestry cluster had fewer N-insertions in productive TCRs, according to a later genetic analysis. For the cohort, immune exposure information was limited to CMV serostatus. It was suggested by the authors that the approach could potentially be generalized to other disease states and immunological phenotypes. Roughly 17 rarely observed V segments, including chromosome 9 orphons, were excluded from the earlier analysis of about 610 of the donors because counts were too low. In a later analysis, 16,951 TCR beta sequences were associated with specific HLA alleles at a false discovery rate of 0.05. A later genetic analysis associated a missense DCLRE1C variant with V-gene and J-gene trimming of TCR beta chains, and an independent cohort replicated the association. In a later analysis, HLA-associated TCR beta chains showed more clonal expansion and lower generation probabilities than non-associated chains that were equally common. Across donors, most TCR sequences were observed very rarely, whereas some public TCRs were present in many individuals. In a later analysis, the rate of TCR association differed among HLA loci, with DRB1 alleles having the most associated TCRs and HLA-C alleles having the fewest. The study listed 150 to 200 TCR beta chains as associated with cytomegalovirus. When HLA alleles, especially DR and DQ, strongly co-occurred, attributing TCR associations to individual alleles was difficult. A later analysis reported that several top co-occurrence clusters appeared linked to parvovirus B19, influenza, CMV and Epstein-Barr virus. Linkage disequilibrium might explain the correlated functional status among segregating V segments, but an unknown experimental factor could not be excluded. An earlier analysis of around 540 of the donors showed that most TCR beta V segments appeared in productive rearrangements either about 90% or about 30% of the time, which broadly matched IMGT annotations. A further reported finding was that TCR beta sequences accurately predicted the HLA-A and HLA-B alleles for most subjects in the first cohort. In a later analysis, most CMV-associated TCR beta chains were found to appear HLA-restricted, with HLA associations seemingly driven largely by CMV exposure.

About this clone itself: Its antigen is currently not known. No much larger clone is present one base from it, and per-base qualities are unavailable.

Receptor amplification or capture employed the immunoSEQ multiplex PCR assay. The multiplex PCR relied on a mix of 60 forward primers for TCR Vbeta segments and 13 reverse primers for TCR Jbeta segments. Amplification of the CDR3 region of rearranged TCR beta genes was performed with a multiplex PCR assay on genomic DNA. Amplified TCR beta libraries were sequenced as 87-base-pair reads on the Illumina HiSeq System. In the authors' own workflow: Across the roughly 670 repertoires, a later analysis counted 60 million to 90 million unique TCR beta chains, around 10 million of which were shared by at least two donors. A nearest-neighbor algorithm error-corrected the raw reads and collapsed the reads into unique sequences, merging closely related sequences to remove PCR and sequencing errors. Alignment of CDR3 sequences to IMGT reference sequences was used to assign V, D and J gene segments. Each retained sequence needed at least a six-nucleotide match to both a V gene segment and a J gene segment. Rearrangements were called productive when the CDR3 lacked stop codons and stayed in frame with V and J; all others were non-productive. Following IMGT convention, CDR3 was defined as the stretch from the second conserved V-encoded cysteine to the conserved J-encoded phenylalanine. The earlier analysis of 550 to 650 of the donors excluded any sequence lacking an unambiguous match to a single V gene segment. In an earlier analysis of a few hundred of the donors, V segments were called functional above 56.7% productive rearrangements and were called segregating when the between-donor standard deviation exceeded 5%. A statistical classification framework was built for diagnosing cytomegalovirus status from the catalog of TCR beta chain sequences. In a later analysis, V and J genes were assigned by comparing TCR nucleotide sequences against IMGT/GENE-DB human TR gene sequences. Using the TCRdist pipeline, a later analysis assigned CDR3 sequences along with most-parsimonious VDJ recombination scenarios. A later analysis defined each TCR beta chain by its CDR3 amino acid sequence plus V-gene family, and excluded reads lacking a unique V-gene family. A later analysis removed 592 highly shared, low-generation-probability nucleotide sequences to deal with suspected cross-contamination and a sequencing artifact. In a later analysis, a clonal expansion index was calculated for each public chain from normalized within-repertoire ranks of inferred template counts. Generation probabilities in a later analysis came from a VDJ recombination model fitted to out-of-frame rearrangements, and those results were checked against IGoR. A later analysis scored TCR-TCR, TCR-HLA and TCR-CMV co-occurrence with hypergeometric tests, applying a repertoire-size bias correction to TCR pairs. In a later analysis, false discovery rates were estimated by permuting HLA or CMV assignments 20 times. In a later analysis, co-occurring TCRs were grouped using DBSCAN, and TCRdist sequence similarity was added for clustering within HLA-allele-positive subsets. Repertoires with fewer than 30,000 or more than 120,000 public chains, plus five repertoires with anomalous nucleotide sharing, were excluded from co-occurrence clustering. Sourced from immuneACCESS, this table was stored by TCRdb with only in-frame sequences that have V and J called. A share of the clones is absent; for the studies checked, an unresolved V gene accounts for under half, and the remainder has no known explanation. D and trimming come from the DNA, and the V and J calls and clone size come from that table. In all, the sample holds about 140,000 clones, and less than 85% of those were seen once. Of the sample, 1.5% to 2% is held by the ten largest clones.

The cohort consisted of 666 healthy bone marrow donors. At the time of sampling, all cohort members were nominally healthy, though unrecorded immune exposures were likely present. The donor was CMV seronegative and belonged to the group of 350 or so seronegative cohort members. Each donor provided a peripheral blood sample, and peripheral blood mononuclear cells were used for TCR beta sequencing. Genomic DNA extraction from the blood cell samples was performed with the Qiagen DNeasy Blood Extraction Kit. This sequence originates from a man aged 40-49 years in good health and CMV-seronegative. Material: PBMCs.

The DNA sequence is TGTGCCAGCAGTGGCGGATCAAGCCTCTACGAGCAGTACTTC. It encodes CASSGGSSLYEQYF. Recombination linked TRBV2 to TRBJ2-7; the D gene is unclear. Reading the germline V gene gives CDR1 SNHLY and CDR2 FYNNEI. Trimming takes 4 bases from V and 3 bases from J, and the germline ends sit 13 bases apart. Measured from the cysteine to the phenylalanine, the CDR3 is 14 residues long. The kept DNA is CDR3 alone, 42 bases in frame from the first base.